A selection of T cell receptor beta chains follows, all from one sample in a study of siplizumab effects on memory and regulatory T cells. Here immunoSEQ multiplex PCR was the method, and the copy in TCRdb shows in-frame clones only, minus some. The profile shows 90,000 to 110,000 clones, about 90% of them singletons. The specimen sequenced was Tregs sorted from blood. The origin of the receptors is a human donor in good health. Each CDR3 is given with its conserved first and last residue. Fields, in order: V gene, J gene, D gene, clone size, CDR3 DNA, CDR3 protein. The D gene is left open where the match is weak. Some rows mark clone size as missing; the rest say once, few, many or name a class of expanded clone.

TRBV7-8	TRBJ1-2	.	.	TGTGCCAGCAGCTCCCTTGCGGGACTCTTAGCTAACTATGGCTACACCTTC	CASSSLAGLLANYGYTF
TRBV7-8	TRBJ1-2	.	.	TGTGCCAGCAGCTTAACAGACGGCTATGGCTACACCTTC	CASSLTDGYGYTF
TRBV12-5	TRBJ2-1	.	.	TGTGCTAGTGGTTTGGTACTCATCGGCCGAACCTACAATGAGCAGTTCTTC	CASGLVLIGRTYNEQFF
TRBV7-2	TRBJ2-3	.	once	TGTGCCAGCAGCTTGGGGGGCACGACAGGGTCAGATACGCAGTATTTT	CASSLGGTTGSDTQYF
TRBV5-6	TRBJ2-5	.	.	TGTGCCAGCAGCGGATGGGAGACCCAGTACTTC	CASSGWETQYF
TRBV5-1	TRBJ2-5	.	.	TGCGCCAGCAGCTTGGTGCCCATTGGGGAGACCCAGTACTTC	CASSLVPIGETQYF
TRBV4-1	TRBJ2-3	TRBD2	.	TGCGCCAGCAGCCAAGGGACTAGCGGGGGGGTAAGCACAGATACGCAGTATTTT	CASSQGTSGGVSTDTQYF
TRBV9	TRBJ2-1	TRBD2	.	TGTGCCAGCAGCGTAGATGACTGGACTAGCGGGAACAATGAGCAGTTCTTC	CASSVDDWTSGNNEQFF
TRBV7-9	TRBJ2-1	TRBD1	.	TGTGCCAGCAGCTCCAGGGGGCTCCCCTACAATGAGCAGTTCTTC	CASSSRGLPYNEQFF
TRBV7-7	TRBJ2-1	TRBD2	.	TGTGCTAGCAGCTTGGGGACTAGCGCCCAGCATGAGCAGTTCTTC	CASSLGTSAQHEQFF
TRBV6-4	TRBJ1-1	.	.	TGTGCCAGCAGTGACTCGCTATACACTGAAGCTTTCTTT	CASSDSLYTEAFF
TRBV5-1	TRBJ1-1	.	.	TGCGCCAGCAACCTCCAGACAGGCCTGAACACTGAAGCTTTCTTT	CASNLQTGLNTEAFF
TRBV30	TRBJ2-7	.	.	TGTGCCTGGAGTGTACAGTACGAGCAGTACTTC	CAWSVQYEQYF
TRBV5-6	TRBJ1-2	.	.	TGTGCCAGCAGCCTCTCCGTAAGACAGCCACTTCTCTATGGCTACACCTTC	CASSLSVRQPLLYGYTF
TRBV18	TRBJ1-6	.	.	TGTGCCAGCTCACCAGAAGGGGCGGTTTCACCCCTCCACTTT	CASSPEGAVSPLHF
TRBV6-6	TRBJ2-3	.	.	TGTGCCAGCAGTTACTCAAAGAGCACAGATACGCAGTATTTT	CASSYSKSTDTQYF
TRBV4-1	TRBJ2-1	TRBD1	.	TGCGCCAGCAGCCAAGTTTGGGGACAGGACTACAATGAGCAGTTCTTC	CASSQVWGQDYNEQFF
TRBV19	TRBJ1-2	TRBD1	few	TGTGCCAGTAGTATCCTTACAGGGGACTATGGCTACACCTTC	CASSILTGDYGYTF
TRBV5-4	TRBJ2-7	.	.	TGTGCCAGCAGCTTGGGGGGCGGTTACGAGCAGTACTTC	CASSLGGGYEQYF
TRBV6-5	TRBJ2-5	.	.	TGTGCCAGCAGGTACTCCGGGACGGCCCAAGAGACCCAGTACTTC	CASRYSGTAQETQYF
TRBV15	TRBJ1-5	.	.	TGTGCCACCGGACACGGGGGGCACAGGGAGGCTCAGCCCCAGCATTTT	CATGHGGHREAQPQHF
TRBV2	TRBJ2-1	.	.	TGTGCCAGCAGCGGACCAGACGATGAGCAGTTCTTC	CASSGPDDEQFF
TRBV30	TRBJ2-2	.	.	TGTGCCTGGAGTGTACTAAAGGGAAGGAGGACCGGGGAGCTGTTTTTT	CAWSVLKGRRTGELFF
TRBV19	TRBJ1-2	TRBD1	.	TGTGCCAGTAGTACCTCCGGACAGGGGGCAAGTGGCTACACCTTC	CASSTSGQGASGYTF
TRBV19	TRBJ1-6	.	.	TGTGCCACCAGGGGACGGTATAATTCACCCCTCCACTTT	CATRGRYNSPLHF
TRBV12-5	TRBJ1-5	.	.	TGTGCTAGTGGTTTGGAGGGGCTGGGGCAGCCCCAGCATTTT	CASGLEGLGQPQHF
TRBV15	TRBJ1-4	.	.	TGTGCCACCAGCACCCAGGGAGAAAAACTGTTTTTT	CATSTQGEKLFF
TRBV6-1	TRBJ2-5	TRBD1	.	TGTGCCAGCAGGCCAGGGGGTCGGGAGACCCAGTACTTC	CASRPGGRETQYF